Each of the 3 T cell receptor beta chains below was sequenced from the same sample in a study of shared clonotypes between healthy human individuals. Repertoires were generated with immunoSEQ multiplex PCR, while TCRdb's copy carries only in-frame clones and drops some. The sample comprises millions of clones, approximately 93% of which are singletons, and 0.39% rests with the top ten. Material for sequencing was naive CD4+ T cells from PBMCs. The subset is: CD45RA+ positively selected. The source is a man aged 18 to 35 in good health. Some clones in this sample may be carry-over from other donors' samples.

The rearrangement uses TRBV7-3 and TRBJ2-7; no clear D. The CDR3 consists of 14 residues. The germline gives CDR1 SGHTA, CDR2 FQGTGA. V lost 0 bases to trimming and J lost 0 bases, with 6 bases between them. The CDR3 loop reads CASSLTASSYEQYF. The CDR3 bases are TGTGCCAGCAGCTTAACCGCCAGCTCCTACGAGCAGTACTTC. The full variable domain, its missing parts supplied by reference TRBV7-3 and TRBJ2-7, is GAGVSQTPSNKVTEKGKYVELRCDPISGHTALYWYRQSLGQGPEFLIYFQGTGAADDSGLPNDRFFAVRPEGSVSTLKIQRTERGDSAVYLCASSLTASSYEQYFGPGTRLTVT.

The chain recombines TRBV28 with TRBJ2-7; TRBD1 matches 10 bases. Germline V gene data show CDR1 as MDHEN and CDR2 as SYDVKM. The CDR3 sequence is 14 residues long. V was pared by 7 bases and J by 2 bases, with 5 bases of the junction left unmatched. The CDR3 coding sequence is TGTGCCAGCACCCTGGGACAGGGGACCTACGAGCAGTACTTC. Translating it yields CASTLGQGTYEQYF.

The rearrangement uses TRBV5-1 and TRBJ1-3; maybe TRBD1 (6 bases). CDR1 and CDR2 from the germline V gene are SGHRS and YFSETQ. The V end lost 4 bases, the J end lost 2 bases, and 10 bases lay between the germline ends. The CDR3 length is 14 residues. The CDR3 nucleotides read TGCGCCAGCAGCCCAGGGGAAGCTGGAAACACCATATATTTT. Translated: CASSPGEAGNTIYF.